This T cell receptor (beta chain) was sequenced for a study of T cell responses to AZD1222 COVID-19 vaccine. Findings and limits, study-wide: White British people made up most donors, females outnumbered males, and clonal diversity was possibly underestimated. Only 5 to 7 individuals given AZD1222 were seropositive at baseline. Two AZD1222 doses significantly raised spike-specific TCR breadth and depth over controls. Spike-wide coverage was observed for vaccine-associated CD4 TCRs, with dominant responses at 160-218 and 743-854.

Here immunoSEQ multiplex PCR was the method, and the copy in TCRdb shows in-frame clones only, minus some. This sample has about 120,000 clones, with more than 75% found just once. A note on this clone: The target antigen is unknown.

Trimming took 5 bases from V and 3 from J, leaving 13 bases between them. The CDR3 consists of 14 residues. Germline V gene sequence: CDR1 SEHNR, CDR2 FQNEAQ (reference sequence). The TCR comes from an adult in good health. The source was peripheral blood, collected on day 0 of AZD1222 vaccination. V gene TRBV7-9 combines with J gene TRBJ1-1; D is possibly TRBD1 (5 bases). The CDR3 protein is CASSDQGWDTEAFF. CDR3 coding DNA: TGTGCCAGCAGCGACCAGGGTTGGGACACTGAAGCTTTCTTT.